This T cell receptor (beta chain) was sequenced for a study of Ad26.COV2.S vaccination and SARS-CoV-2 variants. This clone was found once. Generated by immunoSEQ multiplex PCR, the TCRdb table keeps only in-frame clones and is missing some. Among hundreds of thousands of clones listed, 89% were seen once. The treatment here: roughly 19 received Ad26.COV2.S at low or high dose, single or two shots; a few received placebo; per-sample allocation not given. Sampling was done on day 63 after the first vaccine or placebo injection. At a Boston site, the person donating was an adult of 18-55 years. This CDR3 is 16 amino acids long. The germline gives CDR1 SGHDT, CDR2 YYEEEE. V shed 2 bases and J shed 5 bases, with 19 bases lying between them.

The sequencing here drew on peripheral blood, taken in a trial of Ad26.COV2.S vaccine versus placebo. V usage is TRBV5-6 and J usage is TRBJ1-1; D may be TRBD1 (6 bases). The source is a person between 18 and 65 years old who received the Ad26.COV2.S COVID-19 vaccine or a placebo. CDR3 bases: TGTGCCAGCAGCTTAGTGGGCCTTGGGGGGCGAACTGAAGCTTTCTTT. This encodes CASSLVGLGGRTEAFF.